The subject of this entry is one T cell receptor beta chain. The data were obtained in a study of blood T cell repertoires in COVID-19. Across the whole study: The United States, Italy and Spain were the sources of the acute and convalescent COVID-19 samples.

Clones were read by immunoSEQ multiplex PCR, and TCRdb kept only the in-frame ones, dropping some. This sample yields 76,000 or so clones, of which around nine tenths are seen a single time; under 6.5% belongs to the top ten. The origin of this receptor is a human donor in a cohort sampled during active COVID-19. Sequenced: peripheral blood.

This CDR3 is CASSFATGTDTQYF. The CDR3 DNA sequence: TGTGCCAGCAGCTTTGCGACGGGGACAGATACGCAGTATTTT. V is TRBV7-2 and J is TRBJ2-3; TRBD2 might be the D (5 bases). The CDR3 has 14 residues. V was trimmed by 3 bases and J by 3 bases, leaving 10 bases between them. From germline, CDR1 is SGHTA and CDR2 FQGNSA. Based on the CDR3 plus reference TRBV7-2 and TRBJ2-3, the full variable domain is GAGVSQSPSNKVTEKGKDVELRCDPISGHTALYWYRQSLGQGLEFLIYFQGNSAPDKSGLPSDRFSAERTGGSVSTLTIQRTQQEDSAVYLCASSFATGTDTQYFGPGTRLTVL.